This note documents a single TCR beta chain sequence. The data were obtained in a study of blood T cell repertoires in COVID-19. TCRdb's copy holds only in-frame clones and misses some; the assay was immunoSEQ multiplex PCR. The sample holds 350,000 to 450,000 clones, more than 70% seen once. Material: PBMCs or T cells enriched from blood (not recorded which). The sequence was obtained from a woman between 18 and 29 years old who had been exposed to COVID-19.

CDR3 DNA: TGTGCCAGTAGTTGGACCGGCGCGACTAACCCCTACGAGCAGTACTTC. Encoded protein: CASSWTGATNPYEQYF. The V and J genes are TRBV19 and TRBJ2-7; D perhaps matches TRBD2 (5 bases). The germline CDR1 and CDR2 sequences are LNHDA and SQIVND (reference sequence). The CDR3 sequence is 16 residues long. The V end lost 5 bases, the J end lost 2 bases, and 19 bases lay between the germline ends.